A single sample gave rise to the 2 T cell receptor beta chains below, sequenced in a study of beta chain features in type 1 diabetes. Overall study findings and caveats: Moderate yet significant TCRB CDR3 shortening was seen in Type 1 diabetes patients in all four CD4+ subsets.

These receptors' targets are unknown. cDNA synthesis used the whole RNA isolate, giving expressed TCRB sequences. The method was immunoSEQ multiplex PCR; TCRdb's version includes in-frame clones alone and lacks a portion of them. This sample has about 640,000 clones, with around 12% found just once. Sequencing used naive CD4+ T cells from blood. These receptor sequences come from a man younger than 40 with type 1 diabetes.

This clone was seen a handful of times. The rearrangement uses TRBV7-9 and TRBJ2-5; 7 bases match TRBD2. Trimming took 7 bases from V and 5 from J; bases not matched to a gene: 10. The CDR3 totals 14 residues. Germline values: CDR1 SEHNR, CDR2 FQNEAQ (reference sequence). CDR3 nucleotide sequence: TGTGCCAGCATCCCAGGCGGGGGAAGGGAGACCCAGTACTTC. Its protein is CASIPGGGRETQYF.

This clone was observed a handful of times. V usage is TRBV6-6 and J usage is TRBJ1-4; D gene ambiguous. The germline CDR1 and CDR2 sequences are MNHNY and SVGAGI (reference sequence). The V end lost 5 bases, the J end lost 0 bases, and 13 bases lay between the germline ends. The CDR3 is 16 residues long. CDR3 in DNA: TGTGCCAGCAGTCGACAAGGGCCCGCAACTAATGAAAAACTGTTTTTT. This gives the protein CASSRQGPATNEKLFF.